This T cell receptor (beta chain) was observed in a study of immune heterogeneity within non-small cell lung tumors. Background on the study: Tumor histology was classified as squamous cell carcinoma in several cases, non-squamous carcinoma in about 10 and not otherwise specified in 1.

Bulk tumor genomic DNA (about 600 ng per sample) served as template. While surgery was under way, several biopsies spaced far apart were taken per primary tumor. Patients underwent curative surgery for non-small cell lung cancer (untreated and newly diagnosed). Curative-intent surgery was being performed on the donors, who were patients newly diagnosed with non-small cell lung cancer. This CDR3 is 14 amino acids long. V was cut by 4 bases and J by 1 base, with 8 bases left in between. CDR1 and CDR2 from the germline V gene are KGHDR and SFDVKD. Judged by abundance, this clonotype is medium-sized. Its antigen is unidentified. For the TCR beta CDR3, multiplex PCR with 32 V and 13 J primers performed the amplification. TCRdb called the multiplex PCR reads again in MiXCR, with one record for every CDR3 protein. The profile shows roughly 10,000 distinct CDR3 sequences, around 27% of them singletons. Study-level points and caveats: Identical dominant CDR3 beta clonotypes were found recurring across a patient's tumor sites, along with site-unique high-frequency clones.

The receptor comes from a woman aged 45-65 years with non-small cell lung cancer. Sequenced material: lung tumor tissue. The chain links TRBV24-1 to TRBJ2-3; D might be TRBD1 (5 bases). CDR3 sequence: CATSEQGGTDTQYF. Written as DNA, the CDR3 is TGTGCCACCAGTGAACAAGGGGGCACAGATACGCAGTATTTT.